The source of this TCR beta chain is a study of blood T cell repertoires in COVID-19 (dated by TCRdb to the early 2020s). Looking at the study overall: The collaborator samples originated in the United States, Italy and Spain and spanned the acute and convalescent phases of COVID-19. Where available, HLA class I and class II types were taken from metadata supplied by the sample provider and were not determined by assay-based typing. The prospective study material was composed of cDNA or gDNA derived from T cells, B-cell-depleted T cells, or PBMCs. Samples came from the ongoing ImmuneRACE study (first 160 participants) plus 1,254 subjects from 6 global collaborators. A de-identified subject ID, COVID-19 status, age in years and sex were almost always included in the sample metadata. The dataset comprised deeply sampled blood TCRbeta repertoires from subjects exposed to, actively infected with, or recovered from COVID-19. A freely available public database, intended as a resource for researchers studying the immune response to SARS-CoV-2, is where the repertoires were released.

The CDR3 sequence holds 17 residues, the cysteine and phenylalanine included. CDR3 DNA is the only sequence kept; it has 51 bases, read in frame from the first base. The germline V end is reduced by 5 bases and the J end by 4 bases; junction bases left unmatched: 11. The germline V gene yields SGHAT for CDR1 and FQNNGV for CDR2. TCRbeta CDR3 regions were amplified from genomic DNA using the immunoSEQ Assay, a bias-controlled multiplex PCR. Under the source paper's analysis protocol: Within the assay, amplification of reference gene primers was used to estimate how many nucleated cells each sample contained. To quantify the absolute abundance of each unique TCRbeta CDR3 rearrangement, sequence reads were collapsed and filtered. For each sample, productive Simpson clonality was calculated as the square root of Simpson's diversity index over productive rearrangements. The source is immuneACCESS, and TCRdb retained only in-frame sequences with V and J called. Part of the clones is not carried over; for the studies checked, unresolved V genes explain less than half of this, and the remainder is unexplained. V and J calls and clone size are as listed in that table; D and trimming were resolved from the DNA. The table for this sample lists about 250,000 clones; 88% of them were counted only once. The ten largest account for around 6.6% of the sample.

About this clone itself: This receptor's antigen is unknown. The sample holds no much larger clone one base away, and base qualities are not on file.

Broader findings and caveats from the paper: Clinical and demographic metadata were provided uncurated, with the amount varying by source and participant.

In Seattle, one collaborating source enrolled patients while the infection was active and tracked those patients longitudinally over the course of disease. Whole blood was collected in K2EDTA tubes by collaborating institutions according to the institutions' own protocols. For TCRbeta analysis, collaborators shipped samples as frozen whole blood, isolated PBMCs, or DNA extracted from either of those sample types. The chain is assembled from TRBV11-2 and TRBJ2-1; 10 bases in the junction line up with TRBD2. Sequencing used peripheral blood. The TCR comes from a woman aged 30 to 39 with COVID-19, enrolled during active disease. At the DNA level, the sequence is TGTGCCAGCAGCCCCAACATAGCGGGGGGCGGGTACAATGAGCAGTTCTTC. It encodes CASSPNIAGGGYNEQFF.